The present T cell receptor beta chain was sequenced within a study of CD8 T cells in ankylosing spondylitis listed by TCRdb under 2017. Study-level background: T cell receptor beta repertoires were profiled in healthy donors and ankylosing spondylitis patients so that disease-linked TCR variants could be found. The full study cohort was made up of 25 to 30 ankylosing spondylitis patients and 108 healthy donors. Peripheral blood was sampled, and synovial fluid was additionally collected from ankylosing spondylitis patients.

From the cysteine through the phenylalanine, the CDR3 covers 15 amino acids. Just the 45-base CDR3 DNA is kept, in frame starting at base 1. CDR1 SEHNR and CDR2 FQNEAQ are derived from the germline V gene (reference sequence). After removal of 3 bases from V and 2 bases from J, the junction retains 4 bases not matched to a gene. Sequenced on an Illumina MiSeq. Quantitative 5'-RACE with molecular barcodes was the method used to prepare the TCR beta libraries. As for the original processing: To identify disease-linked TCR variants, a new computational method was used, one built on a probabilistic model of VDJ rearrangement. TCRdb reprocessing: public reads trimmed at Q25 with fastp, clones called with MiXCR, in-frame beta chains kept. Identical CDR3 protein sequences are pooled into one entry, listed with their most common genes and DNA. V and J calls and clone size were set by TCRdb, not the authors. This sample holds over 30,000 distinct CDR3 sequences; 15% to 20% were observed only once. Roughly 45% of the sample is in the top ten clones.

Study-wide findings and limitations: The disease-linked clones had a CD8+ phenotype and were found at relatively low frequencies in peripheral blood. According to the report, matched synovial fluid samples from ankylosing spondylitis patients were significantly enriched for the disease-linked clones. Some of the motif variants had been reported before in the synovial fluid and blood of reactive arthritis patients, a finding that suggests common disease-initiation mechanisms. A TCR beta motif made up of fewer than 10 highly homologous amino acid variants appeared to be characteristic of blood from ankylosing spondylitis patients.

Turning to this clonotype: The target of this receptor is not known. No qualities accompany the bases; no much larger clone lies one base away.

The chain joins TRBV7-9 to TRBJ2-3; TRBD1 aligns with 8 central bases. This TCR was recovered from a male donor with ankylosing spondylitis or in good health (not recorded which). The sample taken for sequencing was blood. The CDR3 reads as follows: CASSFRDRSTDTQYF. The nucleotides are TGTGCCAGCAGCTTCCGGGACAGGTCCACAGATACGCAGTATTTT.